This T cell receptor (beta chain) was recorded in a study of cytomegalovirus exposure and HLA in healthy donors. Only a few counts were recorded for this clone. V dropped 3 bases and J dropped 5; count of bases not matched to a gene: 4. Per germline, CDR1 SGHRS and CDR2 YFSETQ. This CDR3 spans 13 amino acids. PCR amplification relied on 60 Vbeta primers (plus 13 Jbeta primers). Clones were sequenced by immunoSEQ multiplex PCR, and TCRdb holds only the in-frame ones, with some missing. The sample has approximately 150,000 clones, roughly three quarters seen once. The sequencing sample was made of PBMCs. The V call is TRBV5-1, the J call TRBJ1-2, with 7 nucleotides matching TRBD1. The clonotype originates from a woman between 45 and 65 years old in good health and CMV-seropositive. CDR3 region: CASSSDRVYGYTF. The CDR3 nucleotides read TGCGCCAGCAGCTCCGACAGGGTGTATGGCTACACCTTC. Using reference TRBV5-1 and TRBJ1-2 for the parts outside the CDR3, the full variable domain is KAGVTQTPRYLIKTRGQQVTLSCSPISGHRSVSWYQQTPGQGLQFLFEYFSETQRNKGNFPGRFSGRQFSNSRSEMNVSTLELGDSALYLCASSSDRVYGYTFGSGTRLTVV.